This T cell receptor (beta chain) was obtained from a study of blood T cell repertoires in COVID-19. Categorization into cohorts depended on clinical history that participants reported. The V gene end was trimmed by 7 bases and the J gene end by 1 base; junction bases not matched to a gene: 9. Germline lookup yields CDR1 KGHSY and CDR2 FQNENV. This CDR3 region has 15 residues. As originally analysed: From reference gene primer amplification, estimates of nucleated cell counts were derived. Assay: immunoSEQ multiplex PCR; the TCRdb copy retains only in-frame clones and omits some. The V and J calls and clone size come from that table; D and trimming were worked out from the DNA. The sample carries 490,000 or so clones, 88% recorded once.

The TCR was taken from a woman aged 35 to 49 who had recovered from COVID-19. Sequencing used PBMCs or T cells enriched from blood (not recorded which). The gene calls are TRBV16 and TRBJ2-7, with 8 bases that match TRBD2. This chain's CDR3 is CASMSERERSYEQYF. CDR3 bases: TGTGCCAGCATGAGTGAGCGGGAGAGGTCCTACGAGCAGTACTTC.